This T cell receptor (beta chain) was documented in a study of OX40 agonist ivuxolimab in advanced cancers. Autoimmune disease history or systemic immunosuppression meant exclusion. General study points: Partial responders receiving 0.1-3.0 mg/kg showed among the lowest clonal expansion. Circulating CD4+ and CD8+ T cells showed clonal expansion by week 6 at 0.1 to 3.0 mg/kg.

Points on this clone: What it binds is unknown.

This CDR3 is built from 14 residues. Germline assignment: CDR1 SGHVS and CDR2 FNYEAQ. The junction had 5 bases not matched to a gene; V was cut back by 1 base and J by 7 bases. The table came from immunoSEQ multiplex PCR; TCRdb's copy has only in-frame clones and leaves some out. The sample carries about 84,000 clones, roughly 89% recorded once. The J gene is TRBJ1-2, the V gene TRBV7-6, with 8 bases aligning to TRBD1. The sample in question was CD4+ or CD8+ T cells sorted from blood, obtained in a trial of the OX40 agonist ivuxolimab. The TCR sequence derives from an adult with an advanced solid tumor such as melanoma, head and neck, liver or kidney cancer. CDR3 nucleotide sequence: TGTGCCAGCAGCTTAGACTCAGGGGGCGGTGGCTACACCTTC. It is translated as CASSLDSGGGGYTF. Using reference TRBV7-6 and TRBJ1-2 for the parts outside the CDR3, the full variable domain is GAGVSQSPRYKVTKRGQDVALRCDPISGHVSLYWYRQALGQGPEFLTYFNYEAQQDKSGLPNDRFSAERPEGSISTLTIQRTEQRDSAMYRCASSLDSGGGGYTFGSGTRLTVV.